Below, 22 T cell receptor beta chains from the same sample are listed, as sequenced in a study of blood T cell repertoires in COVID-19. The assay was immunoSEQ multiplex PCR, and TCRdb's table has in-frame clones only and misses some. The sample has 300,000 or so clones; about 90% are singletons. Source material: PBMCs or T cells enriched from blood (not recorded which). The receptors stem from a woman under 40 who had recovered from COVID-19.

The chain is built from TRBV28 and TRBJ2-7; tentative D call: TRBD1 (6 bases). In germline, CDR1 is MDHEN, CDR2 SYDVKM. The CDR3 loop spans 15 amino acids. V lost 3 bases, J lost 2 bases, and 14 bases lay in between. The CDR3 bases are TGTGCCAGCAGTTTTTTACAGGGAAGGCCCTACGAGCAGTACTTC. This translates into CASSFLQGRPYEQYF.

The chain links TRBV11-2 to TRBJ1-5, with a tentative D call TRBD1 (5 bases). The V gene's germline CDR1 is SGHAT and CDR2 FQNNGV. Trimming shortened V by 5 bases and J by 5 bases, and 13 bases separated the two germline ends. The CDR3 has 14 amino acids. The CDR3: CASSPLGGDQPQHF. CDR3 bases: TGTGCCAGCAGCCCCCTCGGGGGAGATCAGCCCCAGCATTTT.

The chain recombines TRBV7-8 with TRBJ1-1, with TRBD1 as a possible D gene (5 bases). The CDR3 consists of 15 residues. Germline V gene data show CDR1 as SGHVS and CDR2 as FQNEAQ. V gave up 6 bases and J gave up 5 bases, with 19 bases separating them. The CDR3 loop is CASRPLLGGWTEAFF. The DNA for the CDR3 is TGTGCCAGCAGGCCCCTGTTGGGGGGATGGACTGAAGCTTTCTTT.

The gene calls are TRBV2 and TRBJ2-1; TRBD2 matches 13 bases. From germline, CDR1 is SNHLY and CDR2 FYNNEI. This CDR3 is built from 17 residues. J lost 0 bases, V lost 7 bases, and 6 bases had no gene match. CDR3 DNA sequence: TGTGCCAGCATCTTCGGACTAGCGGGGGCCTCCTACAATGAGCAGTTCTTC. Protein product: CASIFGLAGASYNEQFF.

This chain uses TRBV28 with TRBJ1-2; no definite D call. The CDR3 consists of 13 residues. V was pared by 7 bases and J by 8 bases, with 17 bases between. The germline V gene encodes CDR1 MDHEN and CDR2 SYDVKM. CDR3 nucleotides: TGTGCCAGCAACTTTCAGCCGGGGAGCGGCTACACCTTC. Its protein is CASNFQPGSGYTF.

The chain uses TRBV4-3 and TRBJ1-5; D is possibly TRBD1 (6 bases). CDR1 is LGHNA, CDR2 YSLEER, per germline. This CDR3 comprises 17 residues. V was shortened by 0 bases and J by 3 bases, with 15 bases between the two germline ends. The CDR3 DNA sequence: TGCGCCAGCAGCCAAGACCACCGCGGACAGTACAATCAGCCCCAGCATTTT. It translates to CASSQDHRGQYNQPQHF.

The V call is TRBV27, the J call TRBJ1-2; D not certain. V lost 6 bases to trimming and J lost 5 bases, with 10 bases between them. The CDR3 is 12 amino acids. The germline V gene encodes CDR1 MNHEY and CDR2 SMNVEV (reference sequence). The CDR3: CASSPRGYGYTF. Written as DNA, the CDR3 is TGTGCCAGCAGCCCCCGGGGTTATGGCTACACCTTC.

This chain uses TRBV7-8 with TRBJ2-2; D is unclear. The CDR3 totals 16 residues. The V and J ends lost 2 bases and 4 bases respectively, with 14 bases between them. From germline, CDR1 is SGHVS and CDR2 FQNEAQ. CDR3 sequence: CASSLSRDPGTGELFF. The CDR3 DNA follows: TGTGCCAGCAGCTTAAGCCGCGATCCGGGCACCGGGGAGCTGTTTTTT.

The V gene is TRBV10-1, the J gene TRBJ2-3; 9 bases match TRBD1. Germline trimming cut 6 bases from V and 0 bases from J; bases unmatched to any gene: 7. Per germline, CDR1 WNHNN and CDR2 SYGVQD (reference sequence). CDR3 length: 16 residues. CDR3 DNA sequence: TGCGCCAGCAGCGGACAGGGGACAGCTAGCACAGATACGCAGTATTTT. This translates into CASSGQGTASTDTQYF.

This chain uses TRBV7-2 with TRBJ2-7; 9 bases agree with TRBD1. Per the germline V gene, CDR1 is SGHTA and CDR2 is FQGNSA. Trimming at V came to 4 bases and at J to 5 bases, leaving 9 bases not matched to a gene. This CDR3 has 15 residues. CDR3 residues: CASSSNRGQRNEQYF. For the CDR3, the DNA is TGTGCCAGCAGCTCCAACAGGGGGCAGAGGAACGAGCAGTACTTC. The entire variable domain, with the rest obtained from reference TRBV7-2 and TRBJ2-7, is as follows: GAGVSQSPSNKVTEKGKDVELRCDPISGHTALYWYRQSLGQGLEFLIYFQGNSAPDKSGLPSDRFSAERTGGSVSTLTIQRTQQEDSAVYLCASSSNRGQRNEQYFGPGTRLTVT.

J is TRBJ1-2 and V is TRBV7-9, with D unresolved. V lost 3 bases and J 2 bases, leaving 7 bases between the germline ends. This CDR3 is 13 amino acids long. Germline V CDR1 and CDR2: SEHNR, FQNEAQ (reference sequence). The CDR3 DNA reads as TGTGCCAGCAGCTTGGCGGGAAACTATGGCTACACCTTC. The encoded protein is CASSLAGNYGYTF.

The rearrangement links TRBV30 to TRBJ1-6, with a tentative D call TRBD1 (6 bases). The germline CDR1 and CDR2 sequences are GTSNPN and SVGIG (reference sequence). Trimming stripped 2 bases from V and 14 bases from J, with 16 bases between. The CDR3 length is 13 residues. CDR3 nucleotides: TGTGCCTGGAGTCCGAAGGGGGTACAAGCCCTCCACTTT. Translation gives CAWSPKGVQALHF.

The CDR3: CASSPGAGGTDTQYF. Here the CDR3 DNA reads TGTGCCAGCAGCCCAGGGGCGGGGGGGACAGATACGCAGTATTTT. The chain uses TRBV7-2 and TRBJ2-3; 9 bases fit TRBD2. CDR3 size: 15 residues. V was pared by 5 bases and J by 3 bases, with 6 bases of the junction left unmatched. CDR1 SGHTA and CDR2 FQGNSA come from the germline V gene.

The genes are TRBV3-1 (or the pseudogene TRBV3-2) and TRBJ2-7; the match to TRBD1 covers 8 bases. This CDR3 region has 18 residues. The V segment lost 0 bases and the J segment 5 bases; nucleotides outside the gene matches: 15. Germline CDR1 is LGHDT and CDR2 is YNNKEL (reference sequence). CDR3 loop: CASSQDLPPGTGYDEQYF. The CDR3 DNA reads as TGTGCCAGCAGCCAAGATTTACCCCCCGGGACAGGCTATGACGAGCAGTACTTC.

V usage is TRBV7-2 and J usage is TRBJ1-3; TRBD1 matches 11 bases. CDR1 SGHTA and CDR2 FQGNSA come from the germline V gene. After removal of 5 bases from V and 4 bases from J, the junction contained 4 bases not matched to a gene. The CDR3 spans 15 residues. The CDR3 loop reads CASSRRTGGGNTIYF. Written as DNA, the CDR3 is TGTGCCAGCAGCCGCCGGACAGGGGGCGGAAACACCATATATTTT.

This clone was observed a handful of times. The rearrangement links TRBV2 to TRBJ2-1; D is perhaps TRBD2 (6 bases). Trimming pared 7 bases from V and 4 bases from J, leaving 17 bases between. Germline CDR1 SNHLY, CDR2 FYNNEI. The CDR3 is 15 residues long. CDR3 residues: CASIDPWDSYNEQFF. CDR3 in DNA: TGTGCCAGCATTGACCCCTGGGACTCTTACAATGAGCAGTTCTTC.

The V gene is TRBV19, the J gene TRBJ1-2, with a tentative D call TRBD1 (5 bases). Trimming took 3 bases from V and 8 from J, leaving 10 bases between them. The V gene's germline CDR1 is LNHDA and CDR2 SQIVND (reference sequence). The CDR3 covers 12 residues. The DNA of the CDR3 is TGTGCCAGTAGTATGGGGCAGCTAGGCTACACCTTC. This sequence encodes CASSMGQLGYTF.

The CDR3 sequence: CASSPRDSINRNTIYF. The CDR3 DNA reads as TGTGCCAGCTCACCGCGGGACAGCATAAATAGAAACACCATATATTTT. The chain employs TRBV18 and TRBJ1-3; TRBD1 aligns across 7 bases. Per the germline V gene, CDR1 is KGHSH and CDR2 is LQKENI. The CDR3 covers 16 residues. V shed 3 bases and J 5 bases; nucleotides not matched to a gene: 10.

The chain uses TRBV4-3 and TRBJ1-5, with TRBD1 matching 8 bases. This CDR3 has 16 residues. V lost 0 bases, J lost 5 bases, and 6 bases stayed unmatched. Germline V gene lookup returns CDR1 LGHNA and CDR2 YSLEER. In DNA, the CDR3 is TGCGCCAGCAGCCAAGAAGTCGGCAGGGGGCATCAGCCCCAGCATTTT. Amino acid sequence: CASSQEVGRGHQPQHF.

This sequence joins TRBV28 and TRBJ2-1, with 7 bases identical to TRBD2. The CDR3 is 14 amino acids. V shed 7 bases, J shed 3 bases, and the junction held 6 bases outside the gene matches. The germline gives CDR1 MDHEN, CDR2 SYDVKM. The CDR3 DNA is TGTGCCAGCACCCCGGCGGGGGACTACAATGAGCAGTTCTTC. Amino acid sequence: CASTPAGDYNEQFF.

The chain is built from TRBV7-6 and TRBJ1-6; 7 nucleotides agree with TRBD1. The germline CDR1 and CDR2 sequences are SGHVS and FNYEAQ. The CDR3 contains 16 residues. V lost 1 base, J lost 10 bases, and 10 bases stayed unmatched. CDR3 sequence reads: CASSLEAGQSPSPLHF. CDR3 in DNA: TGTGCCAGCAGCTTAGAGGCGGGACAGAGCCCCTCACCCCTCCACTTT.

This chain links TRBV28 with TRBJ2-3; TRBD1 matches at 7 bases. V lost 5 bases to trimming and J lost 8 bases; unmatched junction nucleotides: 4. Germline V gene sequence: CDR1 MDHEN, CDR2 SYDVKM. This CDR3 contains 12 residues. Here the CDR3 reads CASSDREVTQYF. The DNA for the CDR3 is TGTGCCAGCAGTGACAGGGAAGTTACGCAGTATTTT.